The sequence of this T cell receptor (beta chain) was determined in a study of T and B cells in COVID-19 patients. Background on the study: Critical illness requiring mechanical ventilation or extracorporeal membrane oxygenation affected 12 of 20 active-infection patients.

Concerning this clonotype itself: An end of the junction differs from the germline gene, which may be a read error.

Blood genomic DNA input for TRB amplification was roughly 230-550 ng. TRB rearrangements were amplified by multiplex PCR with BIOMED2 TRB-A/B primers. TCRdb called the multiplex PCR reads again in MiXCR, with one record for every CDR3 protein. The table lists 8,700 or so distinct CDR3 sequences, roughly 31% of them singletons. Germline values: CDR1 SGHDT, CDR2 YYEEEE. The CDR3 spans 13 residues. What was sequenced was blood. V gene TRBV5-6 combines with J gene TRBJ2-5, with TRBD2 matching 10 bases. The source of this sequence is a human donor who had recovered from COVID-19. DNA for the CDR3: TGCGCCAGCAGCGGGGGGGGCCCGGAGACCCAGTACTTC. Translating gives CASSGGGPETQYF.